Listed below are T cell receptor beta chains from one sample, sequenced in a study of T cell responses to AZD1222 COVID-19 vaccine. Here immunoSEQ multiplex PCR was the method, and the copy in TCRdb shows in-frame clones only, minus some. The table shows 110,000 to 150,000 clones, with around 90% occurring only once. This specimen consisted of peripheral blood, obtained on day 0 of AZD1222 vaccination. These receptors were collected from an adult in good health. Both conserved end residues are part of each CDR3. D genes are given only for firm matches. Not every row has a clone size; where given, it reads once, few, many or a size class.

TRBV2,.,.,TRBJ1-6,TGTGCCAGCACGCGGGGGGGCTATGGTTCACCCCTCCACTTT,CASTRGGYGSPLHF
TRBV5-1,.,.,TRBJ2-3,TGCGCCAGCAGCTTGCGCCGCCTAGGCACAGATACGCAGTATTTT,CASSLRRLGTDTQYF
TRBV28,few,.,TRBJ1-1,TGTGCCAGCAGTGGGGTGGGCGGAGGCACTGAAGCTTTCTTT,CASSGVGGGTEAFF
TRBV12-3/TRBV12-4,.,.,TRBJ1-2,TGTGCCAGCAGTTTTGGGGGGAGAGGTAGGTCCTCCTTC,CASSFGGRGRSSF
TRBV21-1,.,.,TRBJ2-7,TGTGCCAGCAGCCCATACCCGCGGACAGGGTCGCCGTACTTC,CASSPYPRTGSPYF
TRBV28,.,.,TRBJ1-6,TGTGCCAGCAGGCAGGTCCGGGGACAACGGGCCCTCTCCTATAATTCACCCCTCCACTTT,CASRQVRGQRALSYNSPLHF
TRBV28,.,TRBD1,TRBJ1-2,TGTGCCAGCGGATATGGGACAGGGGTTAATGGCTACACCTTC,CASGYGTGVNGYTF
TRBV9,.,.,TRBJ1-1,TGTGCCAGCAGCGTAAAGAACACTGAAGCTTTCTTT,CASSVKNTEAFF
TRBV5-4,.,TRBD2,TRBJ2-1,TGTGCCAGCAGCTTGGAGGGACTAGCGGGAGTAAATGAGCAGTTCTTC,CASSLEGLAGVNEQFF
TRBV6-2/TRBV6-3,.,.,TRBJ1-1,TGTGCCAGCAGTTACGACCGGGGGTACACTGAAGCTTTCTTT,CASSYDRGYTEAFF
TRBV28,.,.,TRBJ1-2,TGTGCCAGCACCTTCGTTGGGGGGGGCTATGGCTACACCTTC,CASTFVGGGYGYTF
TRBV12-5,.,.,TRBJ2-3,TGTGCTAGTGGGCCAGGACTCCGCGGGGCGAACACAGATACGCAGTATTTT,CASGPGLRGANTDTQYF
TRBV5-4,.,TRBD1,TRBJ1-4,TGTGCCAGCAGCTCCGGGACAGGGCGTCCGGTCGGTGAAAAACTGTTTTTT,CASSSGTGRPVGEKLFF
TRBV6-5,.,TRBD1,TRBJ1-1,TGTGCCAGCAGGCGACAGGGTTCGGACACTGAAGCTTTCTTT,CASRRQGSDTEAFF
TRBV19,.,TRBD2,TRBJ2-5,TGTGCCAGTAGTATAGGACTAGCGGGTTTCGAAGAGACCCAGTACTTC,CASSIGLAGFEETQYF
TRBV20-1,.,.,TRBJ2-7,TGCAGTGCTAGTGACTATTACGAGCAGTACTTC,CSASDYYEQYF